This TCR beta chain was observed in a study of blood T cell repertoires in COVID-19 (TCRdb year 2020). At the level of the whole study: Samples covering the acute and convalescent phases of COVID-19 were provided by collaborators in the United States, Italy and Spain. The prospective study material was composed of cDNA or gDNA derived from T cells, B-cell-depleted T cells, or PBMCs. The dataset comprised deeply sampled blood TCRbeta repertoires from subjects exposed to, actively infected with, or recovered from COVID-19. The repertoires were made available in a free public database intended to serve as a resource for research on the immune response to SARS-CoV-2. Samples were obtained from the ongoing ImmuneRACE study (first 160 participants) and from 1,000 to 1,500 subjects provided by 6 global collaborators. A de-identified subject ID, COVID-19 status, age in years and sex were almost always included in the sample metadata. Where HLA class I and class II types were available, the types were taken from metadata supplied by the sample provider, not from assay-based typing. The study at large found these results: Clinical and demographic metadata were provided uncurated, with the amount varying by source and participant.

The collaborating institutions used their own protocols to collect whole blood in K2EDTA tubes. For TCRbeta analysis, collaborator samples were shipped as frozen whole blood, as isolated PBMCs, or as DNA extracted from either sample type. Comments on this clone: It lacks a known antigen. Base qualities are not provided; no much larger clone lies one nucleotide away.

The immunoSEQ Assay, a bias-controlled multiplex PCR, was used to amplify TCRbeta CDR3 regions from genomic DNA. The authors' pipeline ran thus. The number of nucleated cells in each sample was estimated from the amplification of reference gene primers within the assay. To quantify the absolute abundance of each unique TCRbeta CDR3 rearrangement, sequence reads were collapsed and filtered. For each sample, productive Simpson clonality was calculated as the square root of Simpson's diversity index over productive rearrangements. TCRdb mirrors the immuneACCESS table, restricted to in-frame sequences. Some clones are absent from its copies; in checked studies, under half trace to an unresolved V gene, and the reason for the others is unknown. That table supplies the V and J calls and clone size; D and trimming were determined from the DNA. Within this sample are around 170,000 clones, with 65% to 90% of them counted one time only. Of the sample, about 9.6% is held by the ten largest clones.

The CDR3 runs 15 amino acids, cysteine and phenylalanine included. The read is trimmed to its CDR3 DNA, 45 bases read in frame from base 1. V loses 0 bases of germline sequence and J loses 3 bases, and the interval between the two ends is 11 bases. The CDR1 and CDR2 encoded by the germline V gene (reference sequence) are LNHNV and YYDKDF. The specimen sequenced was peripheral blood. Recombination connected TRBV15 to TRBJ1-1; the D gene is perhaps TRBD1, from 6 matching bases. This receptor was obtained from a man aged 50 or older with active or convalescent COVID-19. The DNA reads as follows: TGTGCCACCAGCAGAGAGGACAGCTTGGACACTGAAGCTTTCTTT. It codes for CATSREDSLDTEAFF.